This T cell receptor (beta chain) was sequenced for a study of blood T cell repertoires in COVID-19. Study context: Samples came from the United States, Italy and Spain, spanning acute and convalescent COVID-19. T cells, B-cell-depleted T cells, or PBMCs supplied cDNA or gDNA.

Germline assignment: CDR1 LNHDA and CDR2 SQIVND (reference sequence). There are 15 residues in the CDR3. Trimming removed 6 bases at V and 4 bases at J, with 18 bases between. As originally analysed: Using reference gene primer amplification, nucleated cell counts were estimated. The assay was immunoSEQ multiplex PCR, and TCRdb's table has in-frame clones only and misses some. D and trimming were read from the DNA, whereas the V and J calls and clone size are those reported in that table. The top ten clones hold around 1.7% of a sample with around 140,000 clones, 75% to 90% of them seen once. The receptor was derived from a woman between 45 and 65 years old with acute or convalescent COVID-19. The V call is TRBV19, the J call TRBJ1-1, with D possibly being TRBD1 (5 bases). The sequencing sample was made of peripheral blood. The CDR3 loop reads CASSKIGTPSTEAFF. CDR3 nucleotide sequence: TGTGCCAGTAGCAAAATAGGGACTCCTTCCACTGAAGCTTTCTTT.